This passage covers 17 T cell receptor beta chains from one sample sequenced in a study of blood T cell repertoires in COVID-19. Assay used: immunoSEQ multiplex PCR; TCRdb lists only in-frame clones, some missing. The sample holds fewer than 60,000 clones; 80% to 90% are singletons and the top ten take roughly 30%. The sequenced material came from peripheral blood. Receptors originate from a man aged 55 to 70 with COVID-19, enrolled during active disease.

The rearrangement joins TRBV5-1 to TRBJ1-4, with D uncertain. The CDR3 sequence is 15 residues long. V lost 4 bases, J lost 1 base, and 11 bases lay in between. CDR1 is SGHRS and CDR2 is YFSETQ in the germline V gene. CDR3 sequence reads: CASSANRGTNEKLFF. CDR3 in DNA: TGCGCCAGCAGCGCAAACCGGGGAACTAATGAAAAACTGTTTTTT. Full variable domain (missing parts from reference TRBV5-1 and TRBJ1-4): KAGVTQTPRYLIKTRGQQVTLSCSPISGHRSVSWYQQTPGQGLQFLFEYFSETQRNKGNFPGRFSGRQFSNSRSEMNVSTLELGDSALYLCASSANRGTNEKLFFGSGTQLSVL.

V usage is TRBV7-9 and J usage is TRBJ1-5, with 8 bases identical to TRBD1. CDR3 length equals 16 residues. The J segment lost 2 bases and the V segment lost 5 bases, leaving 8 bases of the junction unmatched. Germline loops: CDR1 SEHNR, CDR2 FQNEAQ (reference sequence). CDR3 in amino acids: CASSPDTGGGNQPQHF. CDR3 coding DNA: TGTGCCAGCAGCCCAGACACAGGGGGAGGCAATCAGCCCCAGCATTTT.

V gene TRBV5-5 combines with J gene TRBJ1-3; D is unclear. Germline lookup yields CDR1 SGHKS and CDR2 YYEKEE (reference sequence). V was trimmed by 6 bases and J by 2 bases, leaving 15 bases between them. The CDR3 runs to 15 residues. The DNA of the CDR3 is TGTGCCAGCAACGTCGACGGAGGGACTGGAAACACCATATATTTT. Translating it yields CASNVDGGTGNTIYF. The variable domain in full, with the rest retrieved from reference TRBV5-5 and TRBJ1-3, is DAGVTQSPTHLIKTRGQQVTLRCSPISGHKSVSWYQQVLGQGPQFIFQYYEKEERGRGNFPDRFSARQFPNYSSELNVNALLLGDSALYLCASNVDGGTGNTIYFGEGSWLTVV.

The genes are TRBV6-2 or TRBV6-3 and TRBJ2-5, with 11 bases fitting TRBD2. Germline CDR1 and CDR2: MNHEY and SVGEGT. The CDR3 has 17 amino acids. The junction had 10 bases not matched to a gene; V was cut back by 4 bases and J by 3 bases. CDR3 coding DNA: TGTGCCAGCAGTTCTCCCCAGGGACTAGCGGTAGAAGAGACCCAGTACTTC. As protein: CASSSPQGLAVEETQYF.

This chain connects TRBV7-3 to TRBJ2-1; 9 bases fit TRBD2. Trimming removed 3 bases from V and 10 bases from J; junction bases left unmatched: 7. From germline, CDR1 is SGHTA and CDR2 FQGTGA. This CDR3 contains 14 residues. CDR3 protein: CASSLLAGAHEQFF. Written as DNA, the CDR3 is TGTGCCAGCAGCTTGTTAGCGGGAGCCCACGAGCAGTTCTTC.

The CDR3: CASSSGGGPLYGYTF. DNA for the CDR3: TGTGCCAGCAGCTCCGGCGGGGGGCCACTCTATGGCTACACCTTC. The chain uses TRBV5-5 and TRBJ1-2, with D maybe TRBD1 (6 bases). This CDR3 spans 15 amino acids. The V gene lost 3 bases and the J gene lost 4 bases, with 16 bases spanning the gap. The V gene's germline CDR1 is SGHKS and CDR2 YYEKEE (reference sequence).

V usage is TRBV2 and J usage is TRBJ2-3; possibly TRBD2 for D (5 bases). The CDR3 loop spans 13 amino acids. Per germline, CDR1 SNHLY and CDR2 FYNNEI. The ends were cut back, 6 bases at V and 2 bases at J, with 9 bases in the middle. CDR3 loop: CASSELDTDTQYF. Here the CDR3 DNA reads TGTGCCAGCAGCGAACTAGACACAGATACGCAGTATTTT.

The gene calls are TRBV7-3 and TRBJ2-7; D is possibly TRBD1 (6 bases). The CDR3 is 15 residues long. Deletions cut 5 bases from V and 0 bases from J, with 14 bases between. Germline CDR1 reads SGHTA; CDR2 reads FQGTGA. CDR3 bases: TGTGCCAGCAGCCTCGGGACAACCGGCTCCTACGAGCAGTACTTC. It encodes CASSLGTTGSYEQYF. Full variable domain (rest looked up from reference TRBV7-3 and TRBJ2-7): GAGVSQTPSNKVTEKGKYVELRCDPISGHTALYWYRQSLGQGPEFLIYFQGTGAADDSGLPNDRFFAVRPEGSVSTLKIQRTERGDSAVYLCASSLGTTGSYEQYFGPGTRLTVT.

V gene TRBV7-9 combines with J gene TRBJ1-1; D is possibly TRBD1 (6 bases). V was shortened by 5 bases and J by 6 bases, with 16 bases between the two germline ends. Per the germline V gene, CDR1 is SEHNR and CDR2 is FQNEAQ (reference sequence). This CDR3 is built from 14 residues. CDR3 residues: CASSVGQPSAEAFF. The CDR3 nucleotides read TGTGCCAGCAGCGTCGGACAGCCATCCGCTGAAGCTTTCTTT.

V and J are TRBV5-6 and TRBJ1-2; the D gene is possibly TRBD1 (5 bases). CDR3 length: 13 amino acids. V lost 3 bases and J 2 bases, leaving 8 bases between the germline ends. The V gene's germline CDR1 is SGHDT and CDR2 YYEEEE. CDR3 DNA: TGTGCCAGCAGCTACGGGGGAAACTATGGCTACACCTTC. Encoded protein: CASSYGGNYGYTF.

The chain is built from TRBV27 and TRBJ1-2, with a weak D call TRBD1 (5 bases). The CDR3 is made up of 16 amino acids. Germline V CDR1 and CDR2: MNHEY, SMNVEV (reference sequence). V lost 7 bases to trimming and J lost 9 bases, with 27 bases between them. The CDR3 spells CASTPGVRNLPRSYTF. CDR3 bases: TGTGCCAGCACCCCGGGGGTCCGAAATCTTCCCCGCAGCTACACCTTC.

This sequence joins TRBV18 and TRBJ1-1; 7 bases align to TRBD1. CDR3 length: 15 residues. With 1 base clipped from V and 7 bases from J, the junction kept 9 bases outside the gene matches. Germline assignment: CDR1 KGHSH and CDR2 LQKENI. The CDR3 nucleotides read TGTGCCAGCTCACCACAGACAGGGAGAGGTGTTGAAGCTTTCTTT. Its translation: CASSPQTGRGVEAFF.

The rearrangement links TRBV11-2 to TRBJ1-4; TRBD1 aligns across 7 bases. The CDR3 contains 17 residues. V shed 5 bases, J shed 6 bases, and the junction held 15 bases outside the gene matches. The germline V gene has CDR1 SGHAT and CDR2 FQNNGV. CDR3 loop: CASSEAVSRGWDEKLFF. The CDR3 region has the DNA TGTGCCAGCAGCGAAGCAGTCTCCAGGGGGTGGGATGAAAAACTGTTTTTT.

The chain recombines TRBV9 with TRBJ1-5, with 7 bases that match TRBD1. The CDR3 contains 15 residues. CDR1 and CDR2 (germline): SGDLS, YYNGEE. V lost 6 bases and J lost 0; bases outside the gene matches: 6. The CDR3 here is CASKARGHSNQPQHF. In DNA, the CDR3 is TGTGCCAGCAAGGCTAGGGGGCATAGCAATCAGCCCCAGCATTTT.

The chain links TRBV4-3 to TRBJ2-1; 7 nucleotides agree with TRBD2. The germline V gene encodes CDR1 LGHNA and CDR2 YSLEER. The CDR3 extends over 15 amino acids. The ends lost 1 base at V and 7 bases at J; junction bases unmatched: 7. The CDR3 nucleotides are TGCGCCAGCAGCCAAGGGGAGGGGCAGGCGAATGAGCAGTTCTTC. It yields the protein CASSQGEGQANEQFF.

The chain is built from TRBV5-1 and TRBJ1-1; no reliable D call. In germline, CDR1 is SGHRS, CDR2 YFSETQ. The V end was cut by 0 bases, the J end by 4 bases, with 7 bases between. The CDR3 length is 13 residues. CDR3 nucleotides: TGCGCCAGCAGCTTGGATACGGGCACTGAAGCTTTCTTT. Protein: CASSLDTGTEAFF. Together with reference TRBV5-1 and TRBJ1-1, the CDR3 gives the full variable domain: KAGVTQTPRYLIKTRGQQVTLSCSPISGHRSVSWYQQTPGQGLQFLFEYFSETQRNKGNFPGRFSGRQFSNSRSEMNVSTLELGDSALYLCASSLDTGTEAFFGQGTRLTVV.

This clone appeared a few times. The gene calls are TRBV14 and TRBJ2-5; perhaps TRBD1 as D (5 bases). Germline V gene lookup returns CDR1 SGHDN and CDR2 FVKESK. The CDR3 has 14 residues. V was cut by 1 base and J by 3 bases, with 9 bases left in between. CDR3 sequence (DNA): TGTGCCAGCAGCCAAGTCGACAGAAAAGAGACCCAGTACTTC. Its translation is CASSQVDRKETQYF.